The 8 T cell receptor beta chains given below trace back to one sample, sequenced in a study of OX40 agonist ivuxolimab in advanced cancers. Measured with immunoSEQ multiplex PCR; TCRdb has only the in-frame clones, and not every one. In the table there are about 86,000 clones, around nine tenths of which are singletons. The material sequenced was CD4+ or CD8+ T cells sorted from blood, taken in a trial of the OX40 agonist ivuxolimab. The source of these receptors is an adult with an advanced solid tumor such as melanoma, head and neck, liver or kidney cancer.

The chain employs TRBV15 and TRBJ1-5; D is uncertain. Germline CDR1 and CDR2: LNHNV and YYDKDF (reference sequence). V lost 3 bases and J 3 bases, leaving 3 bases between the germline ends. The CDR3 has 12 residues. The DNA of the CDR3 is TGTGCCACCAGCAGGGTCAATCAGCCCCAGCATTTT. Protein sequence: CATSRVNQPQHF.

The chain is built from TRBV19 and TRBJ2-6, with D tentatively TRBD1 (5 bases). From germline, CDR1 is LNHDA and CDR2 SQIVND (reference sequence). Trimming removed 2 bases from V and 0 bases from J, with 11 bases in between. The CDR3 loop spans 17 amino acids. CDR3: CASSIFRDSSGANVLTF. The CDR3 bases are TGTGCCAGTAGTATATTCCGAGACAGCTCTGGGGCCAACGTCCTGACTTTC.

This clone was counted a single time. The genes are TRBV18 and TRBJ2-1; D perhaps matches TRBD1 (6 bases). CDR1 is KGHSH and CDR2 is LQKENI in the germline V gene. Trimming removed 6 bases from V and 9 bases from J, with 18 bases in between. The CDR3 is 14 amino acids. The CDR3 is CASSSPEGVGEQFF. CDR3 nucleotide sequence: TGTGCCAGCTCGAGCCCCGAGGGGGTGGGTGAGCAGTTCTTC.

This chain links TRBV27 with TRBJ2-7; D is ambiguous. This CDR3 region has 13 residues. Trimming took off 5 bases at V and 1 base at J, with 9 bases between the two ends. Germline V gene sequence: CDR1 MNHEY, CDR2 SMNVEV (reference sequence). CDR3 region: CASSQDRSYEQYF. The CDR3 nucleotides are TGTGCCAGCAGTCAAGACCGATCCTACGAGCAGTACTTC.

The chain employs TRBV7-2 and TRBJ1-2, with 10 bases matching TRBD1. J lost 8 bases, V lost 4 bases, and 7 bases had no gene match. Per germline, CDR1 SGHTA and CDR2 FQGNSA. The CDR3 length is 14 residues. The CDR3 coding sequence is TGTGCCAGCAGCTCGACAGGGGGCGCTTGGGGCTACACCTTC. Its protein product is CASSSTGGAWGYTF.

The chain is built from TRBV28 and TRBJ2-3, with TRBD2 matching over 12 bases. CDR3 length: 19 amino acids. The J segment lost 0 bases and the V segment lost 6 bases, leaving 13 bases of the junction unmatched. Germline CDR1 is MDHEN and CDR2 is SYDVKM. CDR3 in DNA: TGTGCCAGCAGACGACTAGCGGGAGTTTGGAGACAGAGCACAGATACGCAGTATTTT. As protein: CASRRLAGVWRQSTDTQYF.

The chain carries TRBV2 and TRBJ2-3; the match to TRBD2 covers 7 bases. Trimming cost V 3 bases and J 4 bases; bases outside gene matches: 7. This CDR3 has 15 amino acids. Per the germline V gene, CDR1 is SNHLY and CDR2 is FYNNEI. CDR3 DNA: TGTGCCAGCAGTGACGGGAGGCCCCCCTCAGATACGCAGTATTTT. Translation: CASSDGRPPSDTQYF.

V is TRBV27 and J is TRBJ2-1, with 9 bases aligning to TRBD2. This CDR3 contains 15 residues. V dropped 6 bases and J dropped 10; count of bases not matched to a gene: 13. Germline V gene data show CDR1 as MNHEY and CDR2 as SMNVEV (reference sequence). The CDR3 DNA is TGTGCCAGCAGGGTGCGGCGGGAGGGGGGACTAGAGCAGTTCTTC. Its protein product is CASRVRREGGLEQFF.